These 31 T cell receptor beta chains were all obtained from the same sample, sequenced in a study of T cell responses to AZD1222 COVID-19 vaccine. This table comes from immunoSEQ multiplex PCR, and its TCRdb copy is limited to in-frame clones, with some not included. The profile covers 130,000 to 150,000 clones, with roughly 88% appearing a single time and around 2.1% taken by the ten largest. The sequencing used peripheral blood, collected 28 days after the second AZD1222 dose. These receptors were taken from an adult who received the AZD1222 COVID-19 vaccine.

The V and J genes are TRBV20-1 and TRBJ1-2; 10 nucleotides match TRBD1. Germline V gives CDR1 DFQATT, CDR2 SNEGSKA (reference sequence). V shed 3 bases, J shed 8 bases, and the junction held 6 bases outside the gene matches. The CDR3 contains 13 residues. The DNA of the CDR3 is TGCAGTGCTAGTAGCGGGACAGGGGACGGCTACACCTTC. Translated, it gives CSASSGTGDGYTF.

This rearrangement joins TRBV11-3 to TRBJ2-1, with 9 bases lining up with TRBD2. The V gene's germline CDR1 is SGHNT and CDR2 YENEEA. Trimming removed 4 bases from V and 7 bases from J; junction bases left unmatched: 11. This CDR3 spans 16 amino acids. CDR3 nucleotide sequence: TGTGCCAGCAGCTCCACCCCGGGACTAGCTCAAAATGAGCAGTTCTTC. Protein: CASSSTPGLAQNEQFF. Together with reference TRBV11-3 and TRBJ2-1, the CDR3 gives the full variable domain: EAGVVQSPRYKIIEKKQPVAFWCNPISGHNTLYWYLQNLGQGPELLIRYENEEAVDDSQLPKDRFSAERLKGVDSTLKIQPAELGDSAVYLCASSSTPGLAQNEQFFGPGTRLTVL.

CDR3: CASSLEGTVNQPQHF. In DNA form, the CDR3 reads TGCGCCAGCAGCTTGGAGGGGACGGTCAATCAGCCCCAGCATTTT. V is TRBV5-1 and J is TRBJ1-5; TRBD1 might be the D (5 bases). The CDR3 length is 15 residues. V lost 0 bases and J lost 3, with 10 bases in between. Germline CDR1 reads SGHRS; CDR2 reads YFSETQ.

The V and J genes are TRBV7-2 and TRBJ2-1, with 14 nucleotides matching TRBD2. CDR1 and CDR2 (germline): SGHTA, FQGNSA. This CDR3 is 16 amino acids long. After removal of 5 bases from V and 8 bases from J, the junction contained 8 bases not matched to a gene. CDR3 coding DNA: TGTGCCAGCAGCACCGGACTAGCGGGGGGACATGATGAGCAGTTCTTC. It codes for CASSTGLAGGHDEQFF.

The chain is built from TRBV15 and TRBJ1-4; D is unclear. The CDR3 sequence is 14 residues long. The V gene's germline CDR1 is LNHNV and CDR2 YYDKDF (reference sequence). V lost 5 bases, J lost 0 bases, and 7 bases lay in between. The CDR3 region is CATSPHATNEKLFF. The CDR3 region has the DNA TGTGCCACCAGCCCCCATGCAACTAATGAAAAACTGTTTTTT. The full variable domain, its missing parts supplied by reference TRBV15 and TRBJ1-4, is DAMVIQNPRYQVTQFGKPVTLSCSQTLNHNVMYWYQQKSSQAPKLLFHYYDKDFNNEADTPDNFQSRRPNTSFCFLDIRSPGLGDTAMYLCATSPHATNEKLFFGSGTQLSVL.

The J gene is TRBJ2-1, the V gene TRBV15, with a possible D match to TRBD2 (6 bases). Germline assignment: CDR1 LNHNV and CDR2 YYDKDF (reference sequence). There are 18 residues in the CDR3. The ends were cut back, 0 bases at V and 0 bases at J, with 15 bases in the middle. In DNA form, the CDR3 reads TGTGCCACCAGCAGAGAACGGGGGTACATCTCCTCCTACAATGAGCAGTTCTTC. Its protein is CATSRERGYISSYNEQFF.

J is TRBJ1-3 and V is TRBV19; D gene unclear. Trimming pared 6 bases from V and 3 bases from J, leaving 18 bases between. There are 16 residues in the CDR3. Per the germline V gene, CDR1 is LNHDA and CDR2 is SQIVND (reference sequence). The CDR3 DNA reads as TGTGCCAGTAGACCCGGCAGCCCCTTGGGTGGAAACACCATATATTTT. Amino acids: CASRPGSPLGGNTIYF.

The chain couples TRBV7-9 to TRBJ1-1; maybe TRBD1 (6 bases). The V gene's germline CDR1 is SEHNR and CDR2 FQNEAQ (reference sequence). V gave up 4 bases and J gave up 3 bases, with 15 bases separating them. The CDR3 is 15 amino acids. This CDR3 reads CASSWIGGVDTEAFF. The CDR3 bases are TGTGCCAGCAGCTGGATAGGGGGGGTAGACACTGAAGCTTTCTTT.

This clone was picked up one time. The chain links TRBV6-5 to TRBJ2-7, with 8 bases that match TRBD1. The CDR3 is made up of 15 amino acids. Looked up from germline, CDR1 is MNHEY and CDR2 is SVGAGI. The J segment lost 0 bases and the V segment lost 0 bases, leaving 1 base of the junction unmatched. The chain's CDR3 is CASSYSQGASYEQYF. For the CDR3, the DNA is TGTGCCAGCAGTTACTCTCAGGGGGCCTCCTACGAGCAGTACTTC.

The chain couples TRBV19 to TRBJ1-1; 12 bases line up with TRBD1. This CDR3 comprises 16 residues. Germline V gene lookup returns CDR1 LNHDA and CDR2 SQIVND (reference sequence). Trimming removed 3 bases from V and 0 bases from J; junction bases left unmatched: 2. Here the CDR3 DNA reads TGTGCCAGTAGTATCGGGACAGGGGGCGTGAACACTGAAGCTTTCTTT. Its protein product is CASSIGTGGVNTEAFF.

CDR3 nucleotides: TGTGCCAGCAGCCCGCGGTCGAGGGATCAGCCCCAGCATTTT. It encodes CASSPRSRDQPQHF. This chain joins TRBV7-3 and TRBJ1-5, with D uncertain. Per the germline V gene, CDR1 is SGHTA and CDR2 is FQGTGA. V lost 5 bases and J 5 bases, leaving 13 bases between the germline ends. The CDR3 runs to 14 residues. Using reference TRBV7-3 and TRBJ1-5 for the parts outside the CDR3, the full variable domain is GAGVSQTPSNKVTEKGKYVELRCDPISGHTALYWYRQSLGQGPEFLIYFQGTGAADDSGLPNDRFFAVRPEGSVSTLKIQRTERGDSAVYLCASSPRSRDQPQHFGDGTRLSIL.

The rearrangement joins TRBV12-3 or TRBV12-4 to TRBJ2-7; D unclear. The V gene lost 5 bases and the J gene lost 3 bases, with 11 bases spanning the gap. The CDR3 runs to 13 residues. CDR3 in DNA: TGTGCCAGCAGTAACCTGGTTCTCTACGAGCAGTACTTC. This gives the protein CASSNLVLYEQYF.

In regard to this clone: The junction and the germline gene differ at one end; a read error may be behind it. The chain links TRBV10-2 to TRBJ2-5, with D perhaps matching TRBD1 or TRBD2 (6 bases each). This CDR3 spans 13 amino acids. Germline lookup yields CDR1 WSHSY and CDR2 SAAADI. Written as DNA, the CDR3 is TGCGCCAGCGCCGAGGGGGGCGGGACACGGACGAACTTC. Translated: CASAEGGGTRTNF.

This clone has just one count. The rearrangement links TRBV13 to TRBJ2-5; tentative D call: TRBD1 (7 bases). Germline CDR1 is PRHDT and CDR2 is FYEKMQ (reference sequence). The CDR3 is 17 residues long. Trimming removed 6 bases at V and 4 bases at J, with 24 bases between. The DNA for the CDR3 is TGTGCCAGCAGTTCCAGGGGGGACACACCCTGGGGAGAGACCCAGTACTTC. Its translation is CASSSRGDTPWGETQYF.

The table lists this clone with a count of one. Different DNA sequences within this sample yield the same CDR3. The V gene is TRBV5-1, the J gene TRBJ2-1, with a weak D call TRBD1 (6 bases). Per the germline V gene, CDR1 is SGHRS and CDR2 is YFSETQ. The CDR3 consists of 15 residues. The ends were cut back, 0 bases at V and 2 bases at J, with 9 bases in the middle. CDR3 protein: CASSLGGTTYNEQFF. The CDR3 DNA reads TGCGCCAGCAGCTTGGGGGGGACAACCTACAATGAGCAGTTCTTC.

The CDR3 nucleotides read TGTGCCAGCAGTTACGCCGGGACAGAGCCCTACGAGCAGTACTTC. It is translated as CASSYAGTEPYEQYF. The gene calls are TRBV6-5 and TRBJ2-7, with 7 bases identical to TRBD1. V trimming: 2 bases; J trimming: 2 bases; junction bases outside the gene matches: 6. Germline-derived CDR1 and CDR2 are MNHEY and SVGAGI. The CDR3 is made up of 15 amino acids.

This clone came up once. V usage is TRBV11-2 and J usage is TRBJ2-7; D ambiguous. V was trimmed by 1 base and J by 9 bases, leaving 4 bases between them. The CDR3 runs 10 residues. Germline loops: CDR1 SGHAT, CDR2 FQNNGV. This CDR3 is CASSLVVQYF. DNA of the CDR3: TGTGCCAGCAGCTTAGTGGTGCAGTACTTC.

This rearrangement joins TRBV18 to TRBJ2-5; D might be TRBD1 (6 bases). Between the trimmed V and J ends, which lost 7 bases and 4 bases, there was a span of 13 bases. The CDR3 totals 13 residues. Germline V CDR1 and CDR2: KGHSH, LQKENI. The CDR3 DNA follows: TGTGCCAGCTGCAATGGGGGCGGAGAGACCCAGTACTTC. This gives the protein CASCNGGGETQYF.

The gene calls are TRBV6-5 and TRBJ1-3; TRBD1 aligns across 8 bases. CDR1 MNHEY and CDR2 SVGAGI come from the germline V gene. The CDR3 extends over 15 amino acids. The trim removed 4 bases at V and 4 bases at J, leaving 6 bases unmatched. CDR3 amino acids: CASSSRTGIGNTIYF. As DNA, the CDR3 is TGTGCCAGCAGTTCGCGGACAGGGATCGGAAACACCATATATTTT.

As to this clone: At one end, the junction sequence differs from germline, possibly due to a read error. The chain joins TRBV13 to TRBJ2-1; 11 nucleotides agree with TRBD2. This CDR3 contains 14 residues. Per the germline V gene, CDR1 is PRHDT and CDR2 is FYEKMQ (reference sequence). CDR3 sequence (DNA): TGTGCCAGCAGGTTAGCGGGGGGGCCCAATGAGCAGTTCTTC. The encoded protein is CASRLAGGPNEQFF. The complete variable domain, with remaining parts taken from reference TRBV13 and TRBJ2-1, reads AAGVIQSPRHLIKEKRETATLKCYPIPRHDTVYWYQQGPGQDPQFLISFYEKMQSDKGSIPDRFSAQQFSDYHSELNMSSLELGDSALYFCASRLAGGPNEQFFGPGTRLTVL.

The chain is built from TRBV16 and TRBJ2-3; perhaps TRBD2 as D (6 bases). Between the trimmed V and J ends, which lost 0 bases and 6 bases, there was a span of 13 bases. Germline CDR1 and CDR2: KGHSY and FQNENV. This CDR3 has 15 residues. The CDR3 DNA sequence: TGTGCCAGCAGCCAATCGGCTAGCGCCGGGGATACGCAGTATTTT. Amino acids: CASSQSASAGDTQYF.

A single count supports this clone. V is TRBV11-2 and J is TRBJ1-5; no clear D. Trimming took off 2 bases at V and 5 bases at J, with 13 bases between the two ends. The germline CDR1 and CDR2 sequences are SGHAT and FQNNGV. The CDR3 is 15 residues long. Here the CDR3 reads CASSLSQGGDQPQHF. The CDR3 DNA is TGTGCCAGCAGCTTATCGCAAGGCGGGGATCAGCCCCAGCATTTT.

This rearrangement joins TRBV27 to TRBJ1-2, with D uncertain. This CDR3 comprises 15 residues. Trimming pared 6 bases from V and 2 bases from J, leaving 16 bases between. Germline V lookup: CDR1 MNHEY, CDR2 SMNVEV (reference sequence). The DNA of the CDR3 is TGTGCCAGCAGACTCCGGGCCGCTCAGAACTATGGCTACACCTTC. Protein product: CASRLRAAQNYGYTF.

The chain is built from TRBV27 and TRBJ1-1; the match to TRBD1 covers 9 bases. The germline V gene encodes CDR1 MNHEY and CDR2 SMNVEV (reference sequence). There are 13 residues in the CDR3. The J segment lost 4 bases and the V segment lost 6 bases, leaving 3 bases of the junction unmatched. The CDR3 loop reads CASRMTGGTEAFF. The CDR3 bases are TGTGCCAGCAGGATGACAGGGGGCACTGAAGCTTTCTTT.

CDR3 sequence (DNA): TGCGCCACTAGCAGGGATTTAAGCTCCTACAATGAGCAGTTCTTC. Its protein product is CATSRDLSSYNEQFF. The chain uses TRBV10-1 and TRBJ2-1; D could derive from TRBD1 or TRBD2 (5 bases each). V was shortened by 10 bases and J by 0 bases, with 16 bases between the two germline ends. The CDR3 is made up of 15 amino acids. Looked up from germline, CDR1 is WNHNN and CDR2 is SYGVQD (reference sequence).

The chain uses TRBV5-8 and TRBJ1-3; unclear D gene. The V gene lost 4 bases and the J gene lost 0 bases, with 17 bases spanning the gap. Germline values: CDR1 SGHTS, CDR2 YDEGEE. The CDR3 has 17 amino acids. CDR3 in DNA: TGTGCCAGCAGCCGACGGGCCCTAACGGGCTCTGGAAACACCATATATTTT. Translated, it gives CASSRRALTGSGNTIYF.

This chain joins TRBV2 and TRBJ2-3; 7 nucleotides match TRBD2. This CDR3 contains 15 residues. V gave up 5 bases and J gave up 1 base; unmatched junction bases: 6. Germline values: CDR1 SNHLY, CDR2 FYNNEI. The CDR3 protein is CASSNAGARTDTQYF. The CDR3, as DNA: TGTGCCAGCAGTAATGCGGGAGCCCGCACAGATACGCAGTATTTT.

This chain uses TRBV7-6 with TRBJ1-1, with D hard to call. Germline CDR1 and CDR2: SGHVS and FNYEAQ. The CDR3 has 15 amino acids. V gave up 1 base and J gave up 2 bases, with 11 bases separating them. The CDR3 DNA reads TGTGCCAGCAGCTTAGAGTACCAGCTAAACACTGAAGCTTTCTTT. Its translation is CASSLEYQLNTEAFF. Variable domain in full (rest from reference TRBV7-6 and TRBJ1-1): GAGVSQSPRYKVTKRGQDVALRCDPISGHVSLYWYRQALGQGPEFLTYFNYEAQQDKSGLPNDRFSAERPEGSISTLTIQRTEQRDSAMYRCASSLEYQLNTEAFFGQGTRLTVV.

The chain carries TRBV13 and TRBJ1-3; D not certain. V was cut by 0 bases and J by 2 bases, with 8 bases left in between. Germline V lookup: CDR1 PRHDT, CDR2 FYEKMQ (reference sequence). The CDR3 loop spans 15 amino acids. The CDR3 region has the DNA TGTGCCAGCAGCTTAGGGCAGACGGCTGGAAACACCATATATTTT. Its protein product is CASSLGQTAGNTIYF.

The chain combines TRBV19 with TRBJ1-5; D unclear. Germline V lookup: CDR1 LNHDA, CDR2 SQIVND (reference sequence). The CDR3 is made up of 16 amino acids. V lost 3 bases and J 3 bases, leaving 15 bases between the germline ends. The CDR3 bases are TGTGCCAGTAGTATTGGTGGCAGTAACTACAATCAGCCCCAGCATTTT. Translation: CASSIGGSNYNQPQHF.

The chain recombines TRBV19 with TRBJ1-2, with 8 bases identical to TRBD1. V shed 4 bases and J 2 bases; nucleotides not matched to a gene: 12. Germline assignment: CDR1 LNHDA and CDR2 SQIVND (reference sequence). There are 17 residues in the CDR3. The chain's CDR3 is CASSSVDRGTLNYGYTF. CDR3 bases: TGTGCCAGTAGTAGCGTCGACAGGGGAACTCTCAACTATGGCTACACCTTC.